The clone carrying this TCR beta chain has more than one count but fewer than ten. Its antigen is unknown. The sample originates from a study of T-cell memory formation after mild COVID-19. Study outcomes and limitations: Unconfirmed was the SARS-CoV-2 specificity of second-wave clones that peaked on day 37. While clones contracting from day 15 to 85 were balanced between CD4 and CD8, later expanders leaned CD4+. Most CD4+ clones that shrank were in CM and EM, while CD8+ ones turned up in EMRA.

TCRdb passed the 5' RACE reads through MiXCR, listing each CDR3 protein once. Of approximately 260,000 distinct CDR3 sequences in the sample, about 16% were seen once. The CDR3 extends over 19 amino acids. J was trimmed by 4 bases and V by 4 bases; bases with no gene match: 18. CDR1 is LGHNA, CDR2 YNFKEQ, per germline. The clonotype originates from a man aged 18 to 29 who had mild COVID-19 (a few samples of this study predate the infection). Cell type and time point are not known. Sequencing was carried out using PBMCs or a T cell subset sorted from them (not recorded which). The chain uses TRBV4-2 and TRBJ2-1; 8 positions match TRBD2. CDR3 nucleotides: TGTGCCAGCAGCCCCGCGACTCCGCGGGGGGCAATGCTGTACAATGAGCAGTTCTTC. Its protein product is CASSPATPRGAMLYNEQFF.